This T cell receptor (beta chain) was obtained from a study of cytomegalovirus exposure and HLA in healthy donors (TCRdb year 2017). Broadly, across the study: In an earlier analysis of around 540 of the donors, 276 Gb of sequence data and 117 million unique TCR beta sequences from about 190 million T cells were reported. An early release covering roughly 640 HLA-typed donors comprised approximately 290 gigabases of sequencing data and approximately 85 million unique TCR sequences. The genetic ancestry cluster associated with self-reported Caucasian donors included roughly 84% of the 398 genotyped donors. The study aimed to test whether cataloging public T cell receptors could reveal signatures of past pathogen exposure. The T cell repertoires of several hundred subjects were profiled by immunosequencing and related to cytomegalovirus serostatus. Besides the first cohort of hundreds of subjects, a separate validation cohort made up of 120 different subjects was used. To predict cytomegalovirus infection status, the study brought together high-throughput TCR immunosequencing, statistical association of individual TCRs with disease status, and machine learning. To study patterns of TCR occurrence, a later analysis re-analyzed previously published TCR beta repertoires from around 700 donors and added high-resolution HLA genotyping. Rather than drawing on any new phenotypic data, the later analysis identified candidate immune exposures from TCR beta sequences and the way those sequences occurred across donors. An earlier analysis of 500 to 750 of the donors applied high-throughput TCR beta sequencing to assess whether each TCR beta V gene segment acted as functional or pseudogenic. Donor age, sex, ethnicity and CMV serostatus were collected together with the repertoire data. A later genetic analysis used genome-wide SNP genotypes for about 55% of the 666 donors, treating that subset as a discovery cohort. All discovery cohort repertoires had been generated on a single sequencing platform. Both class I and class II loci were covered by HLA typing, at four-digit resolution. The number of typed donors differed by locus: about 629-640 for A, B, C, DRB1 and DQB1; approximately 520 for DQA1; 606 for DPA1; and 400 to 480 for DPB1. A few DR-DQ haplotypes were handled as single units for association and clustering because linkage in the cohort was strong. On average, roughly 250,000 unique TCR beta nucleotide sequences were sequenced per donor among 398 genotyped donors of the cohort, with roughly 19% of those sequences being non-productive. The full study reports these points: Because HLA typing was unavailable for some donors at each locus, only the typed subset was used in association tests. A further reported finding was that TCR beta sequences accurately predicted the HLA-A and HLA-B alleles for most subjects in the first cohort. Because the 87-base-pair reads could not distinguish some IMGT-functional V segments, including TRBV6-2 and TRBV6-3, those segments were excluded. In an earlier analysis of 587 of the donors, most TCR beta V segments appeared in productive rearrangements about 87% or about 30% of the time, broadly matching IMGT annotations. A later analysis found that most CMV-associated TCR beta chains appeared HLA-restricted, with HLA associations seemingly driven largely by CMV exposure. A later analysis found that TCR association rates varied across HLA loci, with DRB1 alleles showing the most associated TCRs and HLA-C alleles the fewest. In both the original and validation cohorts, the classifier was reported to diagnose cytomegalovirus status with high specificity and sensitivity. The study listed approximately 150 TCR beta chains as associated with cytomegalovirus. It was suggested by the authors that the approach could potentially be generalized to other disease states and immunological phenotypes. At a false discovery rate of 0.05, a later analysis linked some 18,000 TCR beta sequences to specific HLA alleles. Correlated functional status among segregating V segments might reflect linkage disequilibrium, but an unknown experimental factor could not be ruled out. The cohort was sequenced for TCR beta chains only, and without alpha or paired-chain data the features that could be detected were limited. Because counts were too low, seventeen rarely observed V segments, including chromosome 9 orphons, were left out of the earlier analysis of approximately 580 of the donors. Compared with the approximately 600-donor mean, donors in an Asian-associated ancestry cluster had fewer N-insertions in productive TCRs, according to a later genetic analysis. A cluster of highly shared sequence variants was judged likely to represent a technical artifact of the sequencing pipeline. According to a later analysis, parvovirus B19, influenza, CMV and Epstein-Barr virus appeared linked to several top co-occurrence clusters. In vitro tests confirmed that a few of the cytomegalovirus-associated TCR beta chains recognize cytomegalovirus antigens. In a later genetic analysis, a missense DCLRE1C variant was associated with V-gene and J-gene trimming of TCR beta chains, and the association was replicated in an independent cohort. Sequencing depth was assumed to be roughly uniform across donors in the presence/absence analyses, though that assumption may not hold. Compared with equally common non-associated chains, HLA-associated TCR beta chains in a later analysis were more clonally expanded and had lower generation probabilities. CMV serostatus was the only immune exposure information available for the cohort. Most TCR sequences were seen in very few donors, while some public TCRs were found in many individuals. When HLA alleles, especially DR and DQ, strongly co-occurred, TCR associations were difficult to assign to individual alleles.

Libraries were built with the immunoSEQ multiplex PCR assay. For the multiplex PCR, a mixture combining 60 forward primers for TCR Vbeta segments and 13 reverse primers for TCR Jbeta segments was used. The CDR3 region of rearranged TCR beta genes was amplified from genomic DNA by a multiplex PCR assay. Amplified TCR beta libraries were sequenced as 87-base-pair reads on the Illumina HiSeq System. In the authors' own workflow: In a later analysis, tens of millions of unique TCR beta chains were counted across the 690 or so repertoires, and roughly 10 million of these chains were shared by at least two donors. A nearest-neighbor algorithm error-corrected the raw reads and collapsed the reads into unique sequences, merging closely related sequences to remove PCR and sequencing errors. CDR3 sequences were aligned to IMGT reference sequences to assign V, D and J gene segments. For a sequence to be retained, a match of at least six nucleotides to both a V gene segment and a J gene segment was required. Rearrangements were called productive when the CDR3 lacked stop codons and stayed in frame with V and J; all others were non-productive. Following IMGT convention, CDR3 was defined as the stretch from the second conserved V-encoded cysteine up to the conserved J-encoded phenylalanine. The earlier analysis of some 550 of the donors excluded any sequence lacking an unambiguous match to a single V gene segment. An earlier analysis of a few hundred of the donors called V segments functional above 56.7% productive rearrangements and segregating when the between-donor standard deviation exceeded 5%. A statistical classification framework was built for diagnosing cytomegalovirus status from the catalog of TCR beta chain sequences. In a later analysis, V and J genes were assigned by comparing TCR nucleotide sequences against IMGT/GENE-DB human TR gene sequences. The TCRdist pipeline was used in a later analysis to assign CDR3 sequences and most-parsimonious VDJ recombination scenarios. In a later analysis, every TCR beta chain was defined by the combination of its CDR3 amino acid sequence and its V-gene family, and reads without a unique V-gene family were dropped. To address suspected cross-contamination and a sequencing artifact, a later analysis removed approximately 590 highly shared, low-generation-probability nucleotide sequences. For each public chain, a later analysis derived a clonal expansion index from normalized ranks of inferred template counts within each repertoire. In a later analysis, generation probabilities were computed with a VDJ recombination model fitted to out-of-frame rearrangements, and the resulting probabilities were checked against IGoR. In a later analysis, hypergeometric tests were used to score TCR-TCR, TCR-HLA and TCR-CMV co-occurrence, with a repertoire-size bias correction applied to TCR pairs. In a later analysis, false discovery rates were estimated by permuting HLA or CMV assignments 20 times. In a later analysis, co-occurring TCRs were grouped with DBSCAN, and TCRdist sequence similarity was added when clustering was performed within HLA-allele-positive subsets. Repertoires with fewer than 30,000 or more than 120,000 public chains were left out of co-occurrence clustering, as were a few repertoires with anomalous nucleotide sharing. TCRdb obtained this table from immuneACCESS and retained in-frame rearrangements with V and J assigned. These tables miss some clones; where compared with another copy, unresolved V genes account for less than half of the shortfall, and the remainder is unexplained. The V and J calls and the clone size are those of that table, but D and trimming were determined from the DNA. A total of some 210,000 clones appear in this sample, over 75% of them only once. The top ten clonotypes cover 9.5% to 13% of the sample.

In total, roughly 670 healthy bone marrow donors made up the cohort. Cohort members were all nominally healthy when sampled, although unrecorded immune exposures were likely present. The donor was CMV seropositive and was included in the group of 300 or so seropositive cohort members. Each donor provided a peripheral blood sample, and peripheral blood mononuclear cells were used for TCR beta sequencing. The Qiagen DNeasy Blood Extraction Kit was used to extract genomic DNA from the blood cell samples. From the cysteine up to the phenylalanine, the CDR3 has a length of 13 residues. The sequence is cut down to CDR3 DNA, 39 bases in frame from base 1. Based on the germline V gene (reference sequence), the CDR1 and CDR2 sequences are GTSNPN and SVGIG. V drops 2 bases and J drops 0 bases, leaving 4 bases in between. Only one count was recorded for this clone. Its antigen specificity is not known. Base-call qualities are not available, and no considerably larger clone is one nucleotide away.

The chain is encoded by TRBV30 joined to TRBJ1-4, with an unclear D gene assignment. The sample consisted of PBMCs. This receptor was taken from a woman between 50 and 59 years old in good health and CMV-seropositive. The base sequence is TGTGCCTGGAGTCGAGCAACTAATGAAAAACTGTTTTTT. Its translation is CAWSRATNEKLFF. Outside the CDR3, residues come from the reference TRBV30 and TRBJ1-4 proteins, so the full variable domain is: SQTIHQWPATLVQPVGSPLSLECTVEGTSNPNLYWYRQAAGRGLQLLFYSVGIGQISSEVPQNLSASRPQDRQFILSSKKLLLSDSGFYLCAWSRATNEKLFFGSGTQLSVL.